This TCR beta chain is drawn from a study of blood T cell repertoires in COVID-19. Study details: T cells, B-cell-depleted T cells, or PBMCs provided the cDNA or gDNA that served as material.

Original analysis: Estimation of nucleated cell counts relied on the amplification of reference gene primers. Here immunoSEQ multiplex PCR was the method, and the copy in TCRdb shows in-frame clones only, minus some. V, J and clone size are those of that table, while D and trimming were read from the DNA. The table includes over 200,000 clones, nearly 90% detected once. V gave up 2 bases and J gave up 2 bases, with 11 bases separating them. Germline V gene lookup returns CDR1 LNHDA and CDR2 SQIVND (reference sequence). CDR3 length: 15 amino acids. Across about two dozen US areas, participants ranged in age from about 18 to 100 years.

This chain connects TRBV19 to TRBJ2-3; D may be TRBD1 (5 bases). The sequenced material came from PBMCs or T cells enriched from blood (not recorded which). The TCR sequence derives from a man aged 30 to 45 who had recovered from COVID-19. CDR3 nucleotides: TGTGCCAGTAGTATATATTCACAGGACACAGATACGCAGTATTTT. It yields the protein CASSIYSQDTDTQYF.